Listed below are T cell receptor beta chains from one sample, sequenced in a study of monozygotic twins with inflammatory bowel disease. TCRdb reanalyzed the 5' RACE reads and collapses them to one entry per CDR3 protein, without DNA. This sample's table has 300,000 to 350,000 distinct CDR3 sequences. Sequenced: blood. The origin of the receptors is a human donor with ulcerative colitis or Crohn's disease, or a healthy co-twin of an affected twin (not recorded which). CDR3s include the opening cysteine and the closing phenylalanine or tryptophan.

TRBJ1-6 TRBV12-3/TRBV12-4 CATRGQGNSPLHF
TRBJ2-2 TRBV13 CASGSSLTGELFF
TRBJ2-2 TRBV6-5 CASRGGPSGELFF
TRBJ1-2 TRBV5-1 CASSRDRISQTSSDGYTF
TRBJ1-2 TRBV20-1 CSARNDRGYGYTF
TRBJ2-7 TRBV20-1 CSAGKARAEQYF
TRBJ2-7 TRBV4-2 CASSQAGLASYEQYF
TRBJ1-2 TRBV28 CASSSRRSYGYTF
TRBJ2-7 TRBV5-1 CASSLGVATSGEQYF
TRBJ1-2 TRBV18 CASSPGTGLGYTF